This is a list of T cell receptor beta chains from one sample in a study of CD8 T cells in Susac syndrome. One entry per CDR3 protein, called by TCRdb with MiXCR from the immunoSEQ multiplex PCR reads. Counted here are about 430,000 distinct CDR3 sequences, 75% to 90% occurring once; the ten biggest clones make up approximately 0.12%. Sequenced sample: CD8+ T cells from PBMCs. These receptor sequences come from a human donor with multiple sclerosis. Each CDR3 is given with its conserved first and last residue. D genes are given only for firm matches. Not all rows give a size; the values are once, few, many and, for expanded clones, a class.

J | V | D | size | CDR3 | DNA
TRBJ1-1 | TRBV25-1 | TRBD1 | NA | CASRAGGMNTEAFF | TGTGCCAGCAGGGCAGGGGGGATGAACACTGAAGCTTTCTTT
TRBJ1-2 | TRBV11-2 | TRBD1 | NA | CASSYGTGDYGYTF | TGTGCCAGCAGCTACGGGACAGGGGACTATGGCTACACCTTC
TRBJ2-3 | TRBV6-1 | NA | NA | CASSSLVGGGYLTDTQYF | TGTGCCAGCAGTAGCCTAGTTGGTGGGGGATATCTGACAGATACGCAGTATTTT
TRBJ2-2 | TRBV7-9 | NA | NA | CASSLFWMDAGELFF | TGTGCCAGCAGCTTATTCTGGATGGACGCCGGGGAGCTGTTTTTT
TRBJ1-5 | TRBV12-3/TRBV12-4 | TRBD1 | NA | CASRDGQGAQPQHF | TGTGCCAGCAGGGACGGACAGGGGGCTCAGCCCCAGCATTTT
TRBJ2-7 | TRBV7-9 | NA | NA | CASSHAGDAPYEQYF | TGTGCCAGCAGCCATGCAGGGGACGCTCCCTACGAGCAGTACTTC
TRBJ2-2 | TRBV7-2 | NA | NA | CASSLGLAAPPGELFF | TGTGCCAGCAGCTTAGGCCTAGCAGCCCCACCCGGGGAGCTGTTTTTT
TRBJ2-1 | TRBV29-1 | NA | NA | CSADRVNYNEQFF | TGCAGCGCGGACAGAGTTAACTACAATGAGCAGTTCTTC
TRBJ2-7 | TRBV9 | TRBD1 | once | CASSETGTGGYEQYF | TGTGCCAGCAGCGAAACCGGGACAGGGGGTTACGAGCAGTACTTC
TRBJ2-7 | TRBV6-1 | TRBD2 | NA | CACPAPGTSGTDAYEQYF | TGTGCCTGCCCTGCACCCGGGACTAGCGGGACAGACGCCTACGAGCAGTACTTC
TRBJ2-3 | TRBV28 | NA | once | CASTPVGTTDTQYF | TGTGCCAGCACCCCCGTGGGGACCACAGATACGCAGTATTTT
TRBJ1-1 | TRBV29-1 | NA | NA | CSALYMNTEAFF | TGCAGCGCATTATACATGAACACTGAAGCTTTCTTT
TRBJ2-2 | TRBV3-1 | TRBD2 | NA | CASSRLADVNTGELFF | TGTGCCAGCAGCCGCCTAGCGGACGTGAACACCGGGGAGCTGTTTTTT
TRBJ2-5 | TRBV6-5 | TRBD2 | NA | CASSFGTSGGLAGETQYF | TGTGCCAGCAGTTTCGGGACTAGCGGGGGCCTAGCAGGGGAGACCCAGTACTTC
TRBJ2-6 | TRBV12-3/TRBV12-4 | NA | NA | CASSLAGHWSSGANVLTF | TGTGCCAGCAGTTTAGCGGGACATTGGAGCTCTGGGGCCAACGTCCTGACTTTC
TRBJ1-2 | TRBV5-1 | NA | NA | CASSLEGVGYGYTF | TGCGCCAGCAGCTTGGAGGGGGTTGGCTATGGCTACACCTTC
TRBJ2-3 | TRBV19 | NA | NA | CASSILGPDTQYF | TGTGCCAGTAGTATACTAGGGCCAGATACGCAGTATTTT
TRBJ2-5 | TRBV12-3/TRBV12-4 | TRBD2 | NA | CASSISLAGGLGETQYF | TGTGCCAGCAGTATAAGCCTAGCGGGGGGCCTTGGGGAGACCCAGTACTTC
TRBJ1-4 | TRBV11-2 | NA | NA | CASSFRQEPGKLFF | TGTGCCAGCAGCTTCAGACAGGAACCGGGAAAACTGTTTTTT
TRBJ2-1 | TRBV10-3 | NA | NA | CAISESWEQHNEQFF | TGTGCCATCAGTGAGTCCTGGGAGCAGCACAATGAGCAGTTCTTC
TRBJ1-1 | TRBV30 | NA | NA | CAWSKGVGTEAFF | TGTGCCTGGAGTAAGGGCGTTGGGACTGAAGCTTTCTTT
TRBJ2-2 | TRBV4-2 | NA | NA | CASSQDPTAVNGELFF | TGTGCCAGCAGCCAAGATCCCACAGCGGTGAACGGGGAGCTGTTTTTT
TRBJ1-1 | TRBV6-5 | TRBD1 | NA | CASSYSIGTGKDTEAFF | TGTGCCAGCAGTTACTCGATTGGGACAGGGAAGGACACTGAAGCTTTCTTT
TRBJ2-1 | TRBV4-2 | TRBD2 | NA | CASSHSGSAGGLYEQFF | TGTGCCAGCAGCCACTCAGGTTCAGCGGGGGGGCTCTATGAGCAGTTCTTC
TRBJ2-1 | TRBV28 | TRBD2 | NA | CASRETSAAYNEQFF | TGTGCCAGCAGGGAGACTAGCGCGGCCTACAATGAGCAGTTCTTC
TRBJ1-1 | TRBV6-5 | NA | few | CASSPSDMNTEAFF | TGTGCCAGCAGCCCGAGCGACATGAACACTGAAGCTTTCTTT
TRBJ1-4 | TRBV5-1 | TRBD1 | NA | CASSPIQGNEKLFF | TGCGCCAGCAGCCCCATACAGGGGAATGAAAAACTGTTTTTT
TRBJ2-3 | TRBV5-6 | NA | NA | CASSLPPGELDTQYF | TGTGCCAGCAGCCTCCCCCCGGGAGAGTTAGATACGCAGTATTTT
TRBJ2-1 | TRBV5-1 | TRBD2 | NA | CASKLVSGSNNEQFF | TGCGCCAGCAAGTTGGTTAGCGGGAGTAACAATGAGCAGTTCTTC
TRBJ2-1 | TRBV19 | TRBD2 | NA | CAIGTSEDEQFF | TGTGCCATAGGGACTAGCGAGGATGAGCAGTTCTTC
TRBJ1-2 | TRBV27 | NA | few | CASSLTGFSYGYTF | TGTGCCAGCAGTTTGACGGGCTTTTCCTATGGCTACACCTTC
TRBJ2-1 | TRBV20-1 | NA | once | CSARSGEDEQFF | TGCAGTGCTAGGTCTGGGGAGGATGAGCAGTTCTTC
TRBJ2-5 | TRBV12-3/TRBV12-4 | NA | NA | CASSQGMAETQYF | TGTGCCAGCAGTCAGGGGATGGCGGAGACCCAGTACTTC
TRBJ1-2 | TRBV5-4 | NA | NA | CATKQGIGTYGYTF | TGTGCCACCAAACAGGGAATCGGAACTTATGGCTACACCTTC
TRBJ2-1 | TRBV6-5 | TRBD2 | NA | CASSYGSGRAVYNEQFF | TGTGCCAGCAGTTACGGGAGCGGGAGGGCCGTCTACAATGAGCAGTTCTTC
TRBJ2-7 | TRBV29-1 | NA | few | CSVGDFPKDEQYF | TGCAGCGTGGGAGATTTTCCCAAGGACGAGCAGTACTTC
TRBJ1-3 | TRBV30 | NA | NA | CAWSVFVRRSGNTIYF | TGTGCCTGGAGTGTTTTTGTCCGTCGCTCTGGAAACACCATATATTTT
TRBJ1-2 | TRBV12-3/TRBV12-4 | TRBD1 | NA | CASSLDVTGEGYTF | TGTGCCAGCAGTTTAGATGTTACAGGGGAAGGCTACACCTTC
TRBJ2-1 | TRBV6-1 | TRBD1 | few | CASTPTGEDEQFF | TGTGCCAGCACCCCGACAGGGGAGGATGAGCAGTTCTTC
TRBJ1-2 | TRBV7-9 | TRBD1 | NA | CASSLFSDRGLYGYTF | TGTGCCAGCAGCTTATTCTCGGACAGGGGGCTTTATGGCTACACCTTC
TRBJ2-1 | TRBV7-2 | NA | NA | CASRTMGANEQFF | TGTGCCAGCAGGACGATGGGGGCCAATGAGCAGTTCTTC
TRBJ2-1 | TRBV2 | TRBD2 | NA | CASSYGGSLYNEQFF | TGTGCCAGCAGTTATGGCGGGAGTCTGTACAATGAGCAGTTCTTC
TRBJ1-5 | TRBV24-1 | NA | NA | CATLIGGRYNQPQHF | TGTGCCACCCTTATTGGCGGCAGATACAATCAGCCCCAGCATTTT
TRBJ2-2 | TRBV30 | NA | NA | CAWSAEPNTGELFF | TGTGCCTGGAGTGCGGAACCGAACACCGGGGAGCTGTTTTTT
TRBJ1-1 | TRBV20-1 | NA | NA | CSAAREPGDTEAFF | TGCAGTGCTGCGAGAGAGCCAGGGGACACTGAAGCTTTCTTT
TRBJ2-3 | TRBV12-3/TRBV12-4 | NA | NA | CASLGTSTDTQYF | TGTGCCAGCCTTGGCACTAGCACAGATACGCAGTATTTT
TRBJ2-7 | TRBV29-1 | TRBD1 | NA | CSVPGTGRLEQYF | TGCAGCGTGCCGGGGACAGGGCGGTTGGAGCAGTACTTC
TRBJ1-5 | TRBV4-1 | NA | NA | CASSPARNSNQPQHF | TGCGCCAGCAGCCCCGCCCGTAATAGCAATCAGCCCCAGCATTTT
TRBJ1-1 | TRBV2 | NA | once | CAVHRVNTEAFF | TGTGCCGTCCACAGGGTGAACACTGAAGCTTTCTTT
TRBJ2-7 | TRBV29-1 | TRBD1 | NA | CSVEAIGRDRGLREQYF | TGCAGCGTTGAAGCCATAGGGCGGGACAGGGGACTACGCGAGCAGTACTTC
TRBJ2-7 | TRBV28 | TRBD2 | NA | CASSQPGEGTYEQYF | TGTGCCAGCTCCCAGCCGGGGGAGGGGACCTACGAGCAGTACTTC
TRBJ1-1 | TRBV20-1 | NA | NA | CSGEIPGEGTEAFF | TGCAGTGGAGAGATCCCGGGGGAGGGTACTGAAGCTTTCTTT
TRBJ2-7 | TRBV5-1 | NA | NA | CASSLHQGIYEQYF | TGCGCCAGCAGCTTACACCAGGGGATCTACGAGCAGTACTTC
TRBJ2-7 | TRBV6-5 | NA | NA | CASSYSRTSEQYF | TGTGCCAGCAGTTACTCGAGAACATCCGAGCAGTACTTC
TRBJ2-6 | TRBV27 | NA | NA | CASSLYSGANVLTF | TGTGCCAGCAGCCTCTACTCTGGGGCCAACGTCCTGACTTTC
TRBJ2-7 | TRBV5-1 | NA | NA | CASSFRGLPYEQYF | TGCGCCAGCAGCTTCCGGGGTCTCCCTTACGAGCAGTACTTC
TRBJ1-2 | TRBV29-1 | NA | NA | CSVVSTASNYGYTF | TGCAGCGTTGTTAGTACGGCCTCAAACTATGGCTACACCTTC
TRBJ2-3 | TRBV27 | TRBD2 | NA | CASSPNEREVLPDTQYF | TGTGCCAGCAGTCCGAATGAGCGGGAGGTCCTCCCAGATACGCAGTATTTT
TRBJ2-3 | TRBV10-3 | TRBD1 | NA | CAISDGQGLTDTQYF | TGTGCCATCAGTGACGGACAGGGACTCACAGATACGCAGTATTTT
TRBJ2-5 | TRBV9 | NA | NA | CASSRTIGETQYF | TGTGCCAGCAGTCGGACAATCGGAGAGACCCAGTACTTC